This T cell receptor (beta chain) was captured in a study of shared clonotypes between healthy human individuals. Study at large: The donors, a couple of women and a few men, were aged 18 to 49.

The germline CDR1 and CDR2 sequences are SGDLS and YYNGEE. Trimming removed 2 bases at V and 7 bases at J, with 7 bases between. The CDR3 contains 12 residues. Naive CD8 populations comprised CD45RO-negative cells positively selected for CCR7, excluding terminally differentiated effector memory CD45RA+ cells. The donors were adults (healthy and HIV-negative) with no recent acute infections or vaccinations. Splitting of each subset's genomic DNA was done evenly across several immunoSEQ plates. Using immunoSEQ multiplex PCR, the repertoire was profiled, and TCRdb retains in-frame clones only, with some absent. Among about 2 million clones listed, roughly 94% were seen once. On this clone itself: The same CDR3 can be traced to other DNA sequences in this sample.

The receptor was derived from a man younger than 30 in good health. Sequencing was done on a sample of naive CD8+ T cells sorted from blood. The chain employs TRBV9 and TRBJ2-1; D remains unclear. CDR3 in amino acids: CASSVEPNEQFF. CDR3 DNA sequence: TGTGCCAGCAGCGTGGAACCAAATGAGCAGTTCTTC.